The rows below give T cell receptor beta chains drawn from one sample of a study of breast tumors, draining lymph nodes, adjacent tissues. TCRdb called the multiplex PCR reads again in MiXCR, with one record for every CDR3 protein. The profile covers tens of thousands of distinct CDR3 sequences, with roughly 40% appearing a single time and about 10% taken by the ten largest. Sequencing was carried out using breast tumor tissue. These receptors were obtained from a female donor with breast cancer. Some clones in this sample may be carry-over from other donors' samples. Both conserved end residues are part of each CDR3. D genes are given only for firm matches. Some rows mark clone size as missing; the rest say once, few, many or name a class of expanded clone.

V,J,D,size,DNA,CDR3
TRBV2,TRBJ2-2,TRBD2,-,TGTGCCAGCAGTCTGACTAGCGGGGGAGGAAACGGGGAGCTGTTTTTT,CASSLTSGGGNGELFF
TRBV3-1,TRBJ2-7,TRBD2,many,TGTGCCAGCAGCCCCCAGCGGGGAGGTTACGAGCAGTACTTC,CASSPQRGGYEQYF
TRBV19,TRBJ2-3,-,-,TGTGCGAGGCTTAGCACAGATACGCAGTATTTT,CARLSTDTQYF
TRBV30,TRBJ1-2,-,once,TGTGCCTGGAGTCCGGGACGGCCCTATGGCTACACCTTC,CAWSPGRPYGYTF
TRBV4-1,TRBJ1-5,-,many,TGCGCCAGCAGCCAAGATAGGACGGGTGGCCATCAGCCCCAGCATTTT,CASSQDRTGGHQPQHF
TRBV5-8,TRBJ2-3,-,many,TGTGCCAGCAGCTTTATATCAGATACGCAGTATTTT,CASSFISDTQYF
TRBV12-3/TRBV12-4,TRBJ2-5,-,many,TGTGCCAGCAGTTTAGCGCTCCAGGGGGGGACCCAGTACTTC,CASSLALQGGTQYF
TRBV10-3,TRBJ1-5,-,few,TGTGCCATCAGCCAGGGGAATCAGCCCCAGCATTTT,CAISQGNQPQHF
TRBV5-1,TRBJ2-3,-,-,TGCGCCAGCAGGAGGGCAAGGGGACCGAACAATGAGCAGTATTTT,CASRRARGPNNEQYF
TRBV10-3,TRBJ2-7,-,-,TGTGCCAGCAGTTACGCCCAAAAATACGAGCAGTACTTC,CASSYAQKYEQYF
TRBV6-1,TRBJ1-2,-,many,TGTGCCAGCAGTCAAGCGGGAGCGGGGGCGGGCTATGGCTACACCTTC,CASSQAGAGAGYGYTF
TRBV5-5,TRBJ2-3,-,many,TGTGCCAGCAGCTTGGGTGGGAACGGACCCACAGATACGCAGTATTTT,CASSLGGNGPTDTQYF
TRBV29-1,TRBJ2-1,-,many,TGCAGCGTGAATGGACCCCCGAGCTCCTACAATGAGCAGTTCTTC,CSVNGPPSSYNEQFF
TRBV4-1,TRBJ2-6,-,-,TGCGCCAGCAGCCAAGCTCGGTCCTCTGGGGCCAACGTCCTGACTTTC,CASSQARSSGANVLTF
TRBV5-1,TRBJ1-1,-,-,TGCGCCAGCAGCTTGGCCTGGGACACTGAAGCTTTCTTT,CASSLAWDTEAFF
TRBV2,TRBJ1-5,-,-,TGTGCCAGCAGTGAAGCGCTTCAAGATTATAGCAATCAGCCCCAGCATTTT,CASSEALQDYSNQPQHF
TRBV4-2,TRBJ2-2,-,many,TGTGCCAGCAGTCGGGCACATCACACCGGGGAGCTGTTTTTT,CASSRAHHTGELFF
TRBV7-9,TRBJ2-5,-,-,TGTGCCAGCAGCAACGGGATCTCTTGGGAGACCCAGTACTTC,CASSNGISWETQYF
TRBV6-1,TRBJ2-7,TRBD2,-,TGTGCCAGCACCCGGGGGGGGGACTCCTACGAGCAGTACTTC,CASTRGGDSYEQYF
TRBV29-1,TRBJ1-2,-,-,TGCAACGTCGAGACCGGACAGAGGATTGGTGGCTACACCTTC,CNVETGQRIGGYTF
TRBV20-1,TRBJ1-1,-,-,TGCAGTGCTAGAGGGGGGATCAACACTGAAGCTTTCTTT,CSARGGINTEAFF
TRBV18,TRBJ1-5,-,many,TGTGCCAGCTCACCAAGCCACACCGAGGTCCAGCCCCAGCATTTT,CASSPSHTEVQPQHF